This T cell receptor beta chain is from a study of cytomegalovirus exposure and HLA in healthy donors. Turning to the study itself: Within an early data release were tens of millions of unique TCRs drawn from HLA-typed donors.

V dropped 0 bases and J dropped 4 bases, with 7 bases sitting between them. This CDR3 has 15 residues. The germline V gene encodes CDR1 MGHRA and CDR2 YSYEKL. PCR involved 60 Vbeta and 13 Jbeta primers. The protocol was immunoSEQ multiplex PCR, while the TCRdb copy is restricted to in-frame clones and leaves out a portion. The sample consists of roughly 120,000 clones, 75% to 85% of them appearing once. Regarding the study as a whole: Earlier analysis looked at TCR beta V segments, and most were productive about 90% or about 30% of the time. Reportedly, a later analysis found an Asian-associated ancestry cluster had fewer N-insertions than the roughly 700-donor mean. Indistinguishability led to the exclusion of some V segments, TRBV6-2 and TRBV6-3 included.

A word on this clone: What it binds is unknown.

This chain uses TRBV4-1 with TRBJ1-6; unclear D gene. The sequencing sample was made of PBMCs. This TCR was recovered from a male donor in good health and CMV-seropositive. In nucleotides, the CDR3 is TGCGCCAGCAGCCAAGATAGGCGGTATAATTCACCCCTCCACTTT. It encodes CASSQDRRYNSPLHF.